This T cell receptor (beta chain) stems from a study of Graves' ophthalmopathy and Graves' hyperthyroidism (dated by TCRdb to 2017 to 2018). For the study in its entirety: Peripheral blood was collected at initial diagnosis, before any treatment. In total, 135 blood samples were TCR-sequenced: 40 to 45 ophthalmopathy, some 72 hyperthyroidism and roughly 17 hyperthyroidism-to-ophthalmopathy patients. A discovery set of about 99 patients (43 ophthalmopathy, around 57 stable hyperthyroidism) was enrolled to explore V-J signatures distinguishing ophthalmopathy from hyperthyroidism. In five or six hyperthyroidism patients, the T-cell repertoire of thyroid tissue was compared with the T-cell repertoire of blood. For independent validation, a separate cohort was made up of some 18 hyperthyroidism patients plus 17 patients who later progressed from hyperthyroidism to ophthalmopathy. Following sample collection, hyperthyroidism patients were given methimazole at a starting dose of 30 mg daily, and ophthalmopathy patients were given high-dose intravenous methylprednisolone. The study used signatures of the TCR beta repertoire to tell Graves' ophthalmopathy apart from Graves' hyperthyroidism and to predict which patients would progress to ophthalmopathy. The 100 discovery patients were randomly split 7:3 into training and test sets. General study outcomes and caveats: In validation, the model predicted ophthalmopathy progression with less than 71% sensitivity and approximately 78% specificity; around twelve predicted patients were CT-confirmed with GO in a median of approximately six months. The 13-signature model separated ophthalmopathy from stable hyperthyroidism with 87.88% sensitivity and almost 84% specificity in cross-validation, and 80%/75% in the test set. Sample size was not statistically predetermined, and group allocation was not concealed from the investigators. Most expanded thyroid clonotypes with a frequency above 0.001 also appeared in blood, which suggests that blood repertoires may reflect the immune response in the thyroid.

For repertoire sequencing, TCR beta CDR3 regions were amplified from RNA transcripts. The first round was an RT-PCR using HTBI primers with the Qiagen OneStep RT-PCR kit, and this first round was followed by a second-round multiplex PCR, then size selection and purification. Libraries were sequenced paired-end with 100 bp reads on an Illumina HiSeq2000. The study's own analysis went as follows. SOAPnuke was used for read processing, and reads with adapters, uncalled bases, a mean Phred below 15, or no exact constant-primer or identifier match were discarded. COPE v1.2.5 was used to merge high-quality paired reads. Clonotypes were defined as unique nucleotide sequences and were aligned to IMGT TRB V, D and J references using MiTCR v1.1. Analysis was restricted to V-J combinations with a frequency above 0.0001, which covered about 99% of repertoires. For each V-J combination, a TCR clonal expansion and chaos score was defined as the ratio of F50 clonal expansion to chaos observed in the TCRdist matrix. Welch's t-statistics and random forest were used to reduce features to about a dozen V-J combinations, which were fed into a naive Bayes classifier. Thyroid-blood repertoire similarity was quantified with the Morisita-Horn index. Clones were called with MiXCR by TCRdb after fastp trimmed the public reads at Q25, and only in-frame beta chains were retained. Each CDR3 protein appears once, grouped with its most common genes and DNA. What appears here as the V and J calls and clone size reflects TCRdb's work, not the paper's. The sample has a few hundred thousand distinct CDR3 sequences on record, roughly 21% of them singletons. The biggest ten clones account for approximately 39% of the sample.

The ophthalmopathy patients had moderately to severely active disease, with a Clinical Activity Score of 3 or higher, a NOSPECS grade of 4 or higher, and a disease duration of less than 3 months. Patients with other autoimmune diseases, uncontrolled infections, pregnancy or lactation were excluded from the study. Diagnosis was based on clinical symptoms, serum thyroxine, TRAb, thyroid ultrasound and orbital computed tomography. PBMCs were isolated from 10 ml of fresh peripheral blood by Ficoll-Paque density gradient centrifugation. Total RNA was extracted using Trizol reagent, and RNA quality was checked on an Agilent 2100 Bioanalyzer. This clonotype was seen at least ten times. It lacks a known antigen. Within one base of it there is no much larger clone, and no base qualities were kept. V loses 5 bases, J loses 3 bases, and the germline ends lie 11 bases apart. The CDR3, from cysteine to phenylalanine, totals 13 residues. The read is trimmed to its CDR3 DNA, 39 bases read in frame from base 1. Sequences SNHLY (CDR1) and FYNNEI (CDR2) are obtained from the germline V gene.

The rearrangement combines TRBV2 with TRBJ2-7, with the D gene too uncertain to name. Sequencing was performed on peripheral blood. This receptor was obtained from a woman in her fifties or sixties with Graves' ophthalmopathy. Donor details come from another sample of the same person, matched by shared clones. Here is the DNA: TGTGCCAGCAGTCCCCGGGCAGACTACGAGCAGTACTTC. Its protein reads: CASSPRADYEQYF.